Listed below are T cell receptor beta chains from one sample, sequenced in a study of cytomegalovirus exposure and HLA in healthy donors. TCRdb's table, derived via immunoSEQ multiplex PCR, lists solely in-frame clones and lacks some. The sample lists roughly 120,000 clones, less than 85% occurring once. Sequencing was carried out using PBMCs. The source is a young man in good health and CMV-seropositive. CDR3s include the opening cysteine and the closing phenylalanine or tryptophan. The D gene is left open where the match is weak. Clone size is shown for a subset of rows, as once, few, many or a class of expanded clone.

TGCGCCAGCAGACAAGACCACCTTACTTATTCACCCCTCCACTTT CASRQDHLTYSPLHF TRBV4-3 NA medium-sized TRBJ1-6
TGTGCCAGCAGCCGGACAGGGACCTATGGCTACACCTTC CASSRTGTYGYTF TRBV28 TRBD1 NA TRBJ1-2
TGTGCCAGCAGCTTACCTGATAGGACAGGAGGGGACCAGCCCCAGCATTTT CASSLPDRTGGDQPQHF TRBV11-3 TRBD1 NA TRBJ1-5
TGTGCCAGCAGTTACCAGGGGTCCAACAATGAGCAGTTCTTC CASSYQGSNNEQFF TRBV6-4 NA NA TRBJ2-1
TGTGCCAGCAGTGACAGGGTTTCTGGCAATCAGCCCCAGCATTTT CASSDRVSGNQPQHF TRBV25-1 NA NA TRBJ1-5
TGCGCCAGCAGTGAGTCCTGGCTCGGGGAGACCCAGTACTTC CASSESWLGETQYF TRBV10-2 NA NA TRBJ2-5
TGTGCCAGTAGTCCCGGGGGGACCCAGTACTTC CASSPGGTQYF TRBV19 NA NA TRBJ2-5
TGTGCCAGCAGGGACCCGGGGTATGGCTACACCTTC CASRDPGYGYTF TRBV28 NA NA TRBJ1-2
TGTGCCAGCAGCTTTGTGGACAGGGACTTATACTATGGCTACACCTTC CASSFVDRDLYYGYTF TRBV28 TRBD1 NA TRBJ1-2
TGTGCCATCAGTGACCCAGAGAACACTGAAGCTTTCTTT CAISDPENTEAFF TRBV10-3 NA NA TRBJ1-1
TGTGCCAGCTCACCACCGGGACAAAATCAGCCCCAGCATTTT CASSPPGQNQPQHF TRBV18 NA NA TRBJ1-5
TGTGCCAGCAGTTACGGGCTGCACCCAAATAATTCACCCCTCCACTTT CASSYGLHPNNSPLHF TRBV6-5 NA NA TRBJ1-6
TGTGCCAGCAGCGTGGGGGGGCCAAATGAAGATGAGCAGTTCTTC CASSVGGPNEDEQFF TRBV9 NA NA TRBJ2-1
TGCGCCAGCAGATACGGACAGGGAAAGGGTGGCTACACCTTC CASRYGQGKGGYTF TRBV5-1 TRBD1 NA TRBJ1-2
TGTGCCAGCACCCTCTCTAGGGGAACCTCCTACGAGCAGTACTTC CASTLSRGTSYEQYF TRBV13 NA NA TRBJ2-7
TGTGCCTGGGGCACGGGGGAGATAAGCAATCAGCCCCAGCATTTT CAWGTGEISNQPQHF TRBV30 NA few TRBJ1-5
TGTGCCAGTAGCCAGGGATTACGAAGCGAGCAGTACTTC CASSQGLRSEQYF TRBV19 NA NA TRBJ2-7
TGTGCCAGCAGTGATCGAGGGACAGGGGAGAACACTGAAGCTTTCTTT CASSDRGTGENTEAFF TRBV28 TRBD1 NA TRBJ1-1
TGTGCCAGCTCACCGGGGACTGAAGAGACCCAGTACTTC CASSPGTEETQYF TRBV18 NA NA TRBJ2-5
TGTGCCAGCAGCGGAGACAGGGGATCGAACTATGGCTACACCTTC CASSGDRGSNYGYTF TRBV9 TRBD1 few TRBJ1-2
TGCGCCACCGGGACAGGGGGAGATCAGCCCCAGCATTTT CATGTGGDQPQHF TRBV10-2 TRBD1 NA TRBJ1-5
TGTGCCAGCAGCTCCCGGGACTCCGGGTTACAGTATTTT CASSSRDSGLQYF TRBV9 NA NA TRBJ2-3
TGTGCCAGCAGCGTAGCCCCGACTAGCGGACTCACCGGGGAGCTGTTTTTT CASSVAPTSGLTGELFF TRBV9 TRBD2 NA TRBJ2-2
TGTGCCAGCAGTTATCAGGGGGATAGTTCACCCCTCCACTTT CASSYQGDSSPLHF TRBV27 TRBD1 once TRBJ1-6
TGTGCCAGCAGTTTTCGAGGGGGCGGCGAAAAACTGTTTTTT CASSFRGGGEKLFF TRBV28 TRBD1 NA TRBJ1-4
TGTGCCAGTAGCCCCCCGAGCACAGATACGCAGTATTTT CASSPPSTDTQYF TRBV6-6 NA NA TRBJ2-3
TGCGCCAGCAGGAGCTGGGGGGACAGGAACACTGAAGCTTTCTTT CASRSWGDRNTEAFF TRBV5-1 TRBD1 NA TRBJ1-1
TGTGCCAGTAGCTCGGGACAGGGGACTAATGAGCAGTTCTTC CASSSGQGTNEQFF TRBV19 TRBD1 NA TRBJ2-1
TGTGCCAGCAGCCGGTCCGGTGATGGAAACACCATATATTTT CASSRSGDGNTIYF TRBV7-9 NA NA TRBJ1-3
TGTGCCAGCACTAGCTCCTACAATGAGCAGTTCTTC CASTSSYNEQFF TRBV6-6 NA once TRBJ2-1
TGTGCCAGCAGTTTGAGGCCGGCTAACTATGGCTACACCTTC CASSLRPANYGYTF TRBV28 NA NA TRBJ1-2
TGTGCCAGCACTACGATAGGGAGGGCCGGGGAGCTGTTTTTT CASTTIGRAGELFF TRBV25-1 TRBD2 NA TRBJ2-2
TGTGCCAGCATAGGAGGGCGAGAGACCCAGTACTTC CASIGGRETQYF TRBV28 NA NA TRBJ2-5